Below, one T cell receptor (beta chain) is given with its context. Sequence at one end of the junction differs from germline and may be a read error. The sample belongs to a study of identical twins. In TCRdb, the 5' RACE reads were re-called with MiXCR into one record per CDR3 protein. The sample has 700,000 or so distinct CDR3 sequences, about 20% seen once. The CDR3 totals 11 residues. These same data were also listed under a study on T cells expressing NK-cell markers.

Sequencing input: PBMCs. The sequence came from a woman between 18 and 29 years old in good health. The chain links TRBV12-3 or TRBV12-4 to TRBJ2-7; D unclear. This CDR3 reads CASSVSYVQYF. CDR3 DNA sequence: TGTGCCAGCAGTGTGTCCTACGTGCAGTACTTC.